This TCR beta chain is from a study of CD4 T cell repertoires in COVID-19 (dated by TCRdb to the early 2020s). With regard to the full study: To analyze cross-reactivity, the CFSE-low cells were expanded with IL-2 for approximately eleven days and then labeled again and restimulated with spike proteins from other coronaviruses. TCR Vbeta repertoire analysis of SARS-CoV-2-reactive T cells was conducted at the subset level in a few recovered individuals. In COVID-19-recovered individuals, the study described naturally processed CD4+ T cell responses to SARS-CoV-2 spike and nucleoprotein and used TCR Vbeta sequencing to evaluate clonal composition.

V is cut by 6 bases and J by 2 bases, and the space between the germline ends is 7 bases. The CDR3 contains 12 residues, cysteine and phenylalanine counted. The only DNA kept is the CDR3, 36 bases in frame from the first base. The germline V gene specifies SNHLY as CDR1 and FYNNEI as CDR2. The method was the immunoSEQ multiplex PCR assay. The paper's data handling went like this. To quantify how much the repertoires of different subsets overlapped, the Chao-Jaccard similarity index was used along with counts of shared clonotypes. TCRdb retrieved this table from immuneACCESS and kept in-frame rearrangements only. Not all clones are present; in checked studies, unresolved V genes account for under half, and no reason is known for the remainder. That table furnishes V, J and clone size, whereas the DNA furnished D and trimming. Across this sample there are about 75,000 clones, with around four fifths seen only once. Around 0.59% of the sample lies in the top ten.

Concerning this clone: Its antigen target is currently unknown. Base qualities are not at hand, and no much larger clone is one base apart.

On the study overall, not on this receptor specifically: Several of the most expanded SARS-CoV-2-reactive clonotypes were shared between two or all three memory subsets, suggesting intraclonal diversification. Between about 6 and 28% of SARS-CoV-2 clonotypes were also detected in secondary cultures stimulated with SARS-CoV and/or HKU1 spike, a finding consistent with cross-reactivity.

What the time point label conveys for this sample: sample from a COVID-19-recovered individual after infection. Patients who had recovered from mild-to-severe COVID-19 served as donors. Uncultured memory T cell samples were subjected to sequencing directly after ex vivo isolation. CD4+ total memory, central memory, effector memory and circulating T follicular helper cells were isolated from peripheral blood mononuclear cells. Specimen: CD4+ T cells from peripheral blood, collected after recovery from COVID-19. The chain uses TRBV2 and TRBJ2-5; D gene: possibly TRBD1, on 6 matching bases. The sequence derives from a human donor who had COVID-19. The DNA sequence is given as TGTGCCAGCAGCAGGGGTCAAGAGACCCAGTACTTC. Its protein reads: CASSRGQETQYF.